A selection of T cell receptor beta chains follows, all from one sample in a study of cytomegalovirus exposure and HLA in healthy donors. The method was immunoSEQ multiplex PCR; TCRdb's version includes in-frame clones alone and lacks a portion of them. Of under 150,000 clones listed, less than 90% are singletons. Sequencing was performed on PBMCs. The source of these receptors is a boy younger than 10 in good health and CMV-seronegative. Both conserved end residues are part of each CDR3. The order of the fields is V gene, J gene, D gene, CDR3 protein, CDR3 DNA. A D gene is named only where the DNA matches it firmly.

V: TRBV7-9
J: TRBJ2-5
D: NA
CDR3: CASSFNSETQYF
DNA: TGTGCCAGCAGCTTCAATAGCGAGACCCAGTACTTC

V: TRBV19
J: TRBJ2-2
D: NA
CDR3: CASSISRVNTGELFF
DNA: TGTGCCAGTAGTATTTCCAGGGTAAACACCGGGGAGCTGTTTTTT

V: TRBV5-1
J: TRBJ2-1
D: NA
CDR3: CASSRTGLNEQFF
DNA: TGCGCCAGCAGCCGTACAGGTTTGAATGAGCAGTTCTTC

V: TRBV30
J: TRBJ2-3
D: TRBD1
CDR3: CAWRGGRDRVTDTQYF
DNA: TGTGCCTGGAGGGGGGGCCGGGACAGGGTCACAGATACGCAGTATTTT

V: TRBV5-4
J: TRBJ2-7
D: TRBD2
CDR3: CASSSTSGMPYEQYF
DNA: TGTGCCAGCAGCTCGACTAGCGGGATGCCCTACGAGCAGTACTTC

V: TRBV27
J: TRBJ1-2
D: TRBD1
CDR3: CATLSRDRRYHGYTF
DNA: TGTGCCACCCTGTCCCGGGACAGGAGATACCATGGCTACACCTTC

V: TRBV6-1
J: TRBJ1-1
D: TRBD1
CDR3: CATGDRVGTEAFF
DNA: TGTGCCACCGGAGACAGGGTGGGGACTGAAGCTTTCTTT

V: TRBV7-4
J: TRBJ1-6
D: NA
CDR3: CASSPRVQLSSYNSPLHF
DNA: TGTGCCAGCAGCCCTCGGGTCCAGTTGAGCTCCTATAATTCACCCCTCCACTTT

V: TRBV6-5
J: TRBJ2-7
D: NA
CDR3: CASSRRQAGEQYF
DNA: TGTGCCAGCAGCCGTCGACAGGCAGGAGAGCAGTACTTC

V: TRBV6-5
J: TRBJ1-1
D: TRBD1
CDR3: CATNTRQGAETEAFF
DNA: TGTGCCACCAATACCAGACAGGGGGCTGAAACTGAAGCTTTCTTT

V: TRBV6-6
J: TRBJ2-3
D: TRBD2
CDR3: CASSYGTSGTDTQYF
DNA: TGTGCCAGCAGTTACGGGACTAGCGGCACAGATACGCAGTATTTT

V: TRBV7-2
J: TRBJ1-2
D: NA
CDR3: CASSLYDIDGYTF
DNA: TGTGCCAGCAGCTTGTACGACATAGACGGCTACACCTTC

V: TRBV7-3
J: TRBJ1-1
D: NA
CDR3: CASSANAGVFGTEAFF
DNA: TGTGCCAGCAGCGCAAACGCGGGGGTATTTGGCACTGAAGCTTTCTTT

V: TRBV7-9
J: TRBJ1-2
D: TRBD1
CDR3: CASSYTQGLYGYTF
DNA: TGTGCCAGCAGCTACACACAGGGGCTCTATGGCTACACCTTC

V: TRBV19
J: TRBJ1-3
D: NA
CDR3: CASSIHGGAGNTIYF
DNA: TGTGCCAGTAGTATCCATGGAGGGGCTGGAAACACCATATATTTT

V: TRBV6-5
J: TRBJ2-7
D: TRBD2
CDR3: CASSYGLAGSYEQYF
DNA: TGTGCCAGCAGTTACGGACTAGCGGGGTCCTACGAGCAGTACTTC

V: TRBV6-1
J: TRBJ1-3
D: NA
CDR3: CASSYDNSGNTIYF
DNA: TGTGCCAGCAGCTACGACAACTCTGGAAACACCATATATTTT

V: TRBV28
J: TRBJ2-1
D: TRBD2
CDR3: CASSSGEGLAGGKNEQFF
DNA: TGTGCCAGCAGCTCCGGGGAGGGACTAGCGGGAGGAAAGAATGAGCAGTTCTTC